Following are 2 T cell receptor beta chains from one sample sequenced in a study of T cells in Graves' hyperthyroidism and ophthalmopathy. Template material for amplifying TCR beta CDR3 regions consisted of RNA transcripts. The HTBI primer set was used in a first-round RT-PCR of the TCR CDR3. TCRdb recomputed calls from the multiplex PCR reads with MiXCR, one row per CDR3 protein. There are 500,000 or so distinct CDR3 sequences in the sample; approximately 17% occur only once, and around 17% lies in the top ten. The sequencing sample was made of blood. All receptors derive from a woman between 18 and 30 years old with Graves' ophthalmopathy.

This clonotype was counted at least ten times. The chain joins TRBV11-1 to TRBJ2-5, with 9 nucleotides matching TRBD2. This CDR3 spans 14 amino acids. V was pared by 6 bases and J by 0 bases, with 2 bases of the junction left unmatched. Germline CDR1 reads SGHAT; CDR2 reads FQDESV (reference sequence). For the CDR3, the DNA is TGTGCCAGCAGTACTAGCGGGTACCAAGAGACCCAGTACTTC. Amino acids: CASSTSGYQETQYF.

This clonotype appeared a few times. The V call is TRBV28, the J call TRBJ1-2, with unresolved D. The V end was cut by 4 bases, the J end by 8 bases, with 14 bases between. The germline CDR1 and CDR2 sequences are MDHEN and SYDVKM. The CDR3 totals 13 residues. DNA for the CDR3: TGTGCCAGCAGTTCCTTTCGTTTAGGAGGCTACACCTTC. Translated: CASSSFRLGGYTF.